The 11 T cell receptor beta chains below come from one sample, sequenced in a study of T cells in Graves' hyperthyroidism and ophthalmopathy. Amplification targeted TCR beta CDR3 regions from RNA transcripts. When the TCR CDR3 underwent first-round RT-PCR, the HTBI primer set was used. Each CDR3 protein gets one entry after TCRdb re-called the multiplex PCR reads with MiXCR. The profile covers hundreds of thousands of distinct CDR3 sequences, with approximately 15% appearing a single time and around 5.4% taken by the ten largest. Sequences were obtained from blood. The receptors stem from a woman between 25 and 40 years old with Graves' hyperthyroidism that later progressed to Graves' ophthalmopathy.

The chain joins TRBV20-1 to TRBJ1-2; D remains unclear. In germline, CDR1 is DFQATT, CDR2 SNEGSKA (reference sequence). The ends were cut back, 4 bases at V and 1 base at J, with 10 bases in the middle. The CDR3 has 13 residues. CDR3 residues: CSAIPTVNYGYTF. CDR3 sequence (DNA): TGCAGTGCTATCCCGACGGTTAACTATGGCTACACCTTC.

This clonotype was seen at least ten times. The chain has TRBV12-3 or TRBV12-4 and TRBJ2-3, with 7 nucleotides matching TRBD2. With V trimmed by 3 bases and J by 3 bases, 3 bases remained unmatched. The CDR3 runs to 14 residues. CDR3 in DNA: TGTGCCAGCAGTTTCAGGGAGGGAACAGATACGCAGTATTTT. This encodes CASSFREGTDTQYF.

As regards this clonotype: A much larger clone differs by one base, so this may be a read error. V and J are TRBV9 and TRBJ2-2; maybe TRBD2 (6 bases). This CDR3 contains 15 residues. Trimming took 0 bases from V and 4 from J, leaving 10 bases between them. Germline assignment: CDR1 SGDLS and CDR2 YYNGEE. The CDR3 DNA reads TGTGCCAGCAGCGTAGAAGCCGGGAGCACCGGGGAGCTGTTTTTT. It yields the protein CASSVEAGSTGELFF.

This clonotype showed up just a few times. V gene TRBV10-1 combines with J gene TRBJ2-1; D remains ambiguous. Trimming pared 2 bases from V and 8 bases from J, leaving 10 bases between. This CDR3 contains 13 residues. CDR1 WNHNN and CDR2 SYGVQD come from the germline V gene (reference sequence). CDR3 bases: TGCGCCAGCAGTGAGAGTTTGGGGTATGAGCAGTTCTTC. It encodes CASSESLGYEQFF.

This clonotype showed up many times. The chain couples TRBV6-1 to TRBJ2-7; TRBD1 matches at 9 bases. Germline V CDR1 and CDR2: MNHNS, SASEGT. The CDR3 covers 15 residues. V lost 10 bases and J lost 5; bases outside the gene matches: 15. CDR3 coding DNA: TGTGCCATCCCATGGAGGGACAGGGTTTTCCACGAGCAGTACTTC. It translates to CAIPWRDRVFHEQYF.

This clonotype appeared many times. V and J are TRBV15 and TRBJ1-6; D is unclear. The V end was cut by 7 bases, the J end by 10 bases, with 11 bases between. This CDR3 has 12 residues. CDR1 is LNHNV, CDR2 YYDKDF, per germline (reference sequence). CDR3 bases: TGTGCCACCACCGATGGGGTCTCACCCCTCCACTTT. Translating it yields CATTDGVSPLHF. Together with reference TRBV15 and TRBJ1-6, the CDR3 gives the full variable domain: DAMVIQNPRYQVTQFGKPVTLSCSQTLNHNVMYWYQQKSSQAPKLLFHYYDKDFNNEADTPDNFQSRRPNTSFCFLDIRSPGLGDTAMYLCATTDGVSPLHFGNGTRLTVT.

This clonotype was observed many times. This chain links TRBV11-1 with TRBJ2-3; 12 bases line up with TRBD2. This CDR3 has 19 amino acids. Trimming at V came to 1 base and at J to 7 bases, leaving 15 bases not matched to a gene. Looked up from germline, CDR1 is SGHAT and CDR2 is FQDESV (reference sequence). The CDR3 DNA is TGTGCCAGCAGCTTAGGTTCGGCGCTAGCGGGAGGGCCGGTCCATACGCAGTATTTT. Translation: CASSLGSALAGGPVHTQYF.

This clonotype was seen repeatedly, ten times or more. The chain links TRBV7-2 to TRBJ1-4; no clear D gene. The CDR3 covers 16 residues. The germline V gene encodes CDR1 SGHTA and CDR2 FQGNSA. The V end lost 5 bases, the J end lost 7 bases, and 20 bases lay between the germline ends. In DNA form, the CDR3 reads TGTGCCAGCAGCCGCACCCCTCAGGAGAGAGGTGAAAAACTGTTTTTT. Amino acids: CASSRTPQERGEKLFF.

This clonotype was seen ten or more times. The chain combines TRBV30 with TRBJ2-1; D is uncertain. The CDR3 spans 16 residues. Germline V lookup: CDR1 GTSNPN, CDR2 SVGIG (reference sequence). Trimming removed 3 bases at V and 0 bases at J, with 15 bases between. The CDR3 nucleotides read TGTGCCTGGAGCGTGCAGGCACTGAGCTCCTACAATGAGCAGTTCTTC. Translation: CAWSVQALSSYNEQFF.

This chain uses TRBV7-9 with TRBJ2-1, with 7 bases matching TRBD1. The V gene end was trimmed by 5 bases and the J gene end by 13 bases; junction bases not matched to a gene: 11. From germline, CDR1 is SEHNR and CDR2 FQNEAQ (reference sequence). The CDR3 is 13 amino acids. The CDR3 is CASSRDRQGSQFF. CDR3 DNA sequence: TGTGCCAGCAGCCGAGATAGACAGGGCTCTCAGTTCTTC.

This clonotype was recorded many times. V is TRBV6-2 or TRBV6-3 and J is TRBJ1-1; 7 bases are shared with TRBD1. The trim removed 4 bases at V and 0 bases at J, leaving 2 bases unmatched. CDR3 length: 14 residues. Germline V gives CDR1 MNHEY, CDR2 SVGEGT. The CDR3 sequence: CASSWRGLNTEAFF. DNA of the CDR3: TGTGCCAGCAGTTGGAGGGGGCTGAACACTGAAGCTTTCTTT.